A selection of T cell receptor beta chains follows, all from one sample in a study of blood T cell repertoires in COVID-19. Sequencing used immunoSEQ multiplex PCR; TCRdb keeps in-frame clones, though not all of them. The sample lists about 310,000 clones, more than 75% occurring once. Sequenced: peripheral blood. The origin of the receptors is a man aged 65-85 years with acute or convalescent COVID-19. The CDR3 runs from the conserved cysteine through the conserved F or W. D genes are given only for firm matches. Only part of the rows carry a size: once, few, many, or a class if the clone is expanded.

len	abundance	v_gene	d_gene	j_gene	CDR3nt	CDR3aa
14	.	TRBV7-2	.	TRBJ2-1	TGTGCCAGCAGCTTTGCGGGGACGGTCCATGAGCAGTTCTTC	CASSFAGTVHEQFF
15	.	TRBV28	.	TRBJ2-7	TGTGCCAGCAGTTTGGTAAGGGCGGGCGAAGAGGAGCAGTACTTC	CASSLVRAGEEEQYF
14	.	TRBV7-8	TRBD1	TRBJ1-1	TGTGCCAGCAGCTGGACAGGGGAGGCGACTGAAGCTTTCTTT	CASSWTGEATEAFF
15	.	TRBV6-2/TRBV6-3	TRBD2	TRBJ2-5	TGTGCCAGCAGTCCCCTAAGCGGGGGGATAGGGACCCAGTACTTC	CASSPLSGGIGTQYF
14	.	TRBV5-4	TRBD1	TRBJ2-5	TGTGCCAGCAGCTCCTCGGGACAGAAAGAGACCCAGTACTTC	CASSSSGQKETQYF
14	.	TRBV5-6	.	TRBJ1-2	TGTGCCAGCAGCCCCCGAGGGTGGGCCTATGGCTACACCTTC	CASSPRGWAYGYTF
15	.	TRBV18	.	TRBJ1-2	TGTGCCAGCTCACCAAGGGAAGGCGGGGACCGCGGCTACACCTTC	CASSPREGGDRGYTF
16	.	TRBV19	.	TRBJ1-2	TGTGCCAGTAGTAAAGAGGGTGCGGGTTTCGGATATGGCTACACCTTC	CASSKEGAGFGYGYTF
14	.	TRBV6-4	TRBD2	TRBJ2-1	TGTGCCAGTGTACTAGCGGGAGCGTACAATGAGCAGTTCTTC	CASVLAGAYNEQFF
15	.	TRBV15	TRBD1	TRBJ1-3	TGTGCCACCAGCCCAGGGGGGAACTCTGGAAACACCATATATTTT	CATSPGGNSGNTIYF
16	.	TRBV6-5	TRBD1	TRBJ1-3	TGTGCCAGCAGTTACTCCGGGACAGGGTCTGGAAACACCATATATTTT	CASSYSGTGSGNTIYF
14	.	TRBV11-3	.	TRBJ2-3	TGTGCCAGCAGCATGGGGCGGAGCACAGATACGCAGTATTTT	CASSMGRSTDTQYF
13	once	TRBV18	.	TRBJ2-7	TGTGCCAGCTCACCACCCTCTTTCTACGAGCAGTACTTC	CASSPPSFYEQYF
14	.	TRBV19	TRBD1	TRBJ1-4	TGTGCCAGTAGCACGGGACAGGGGGCTGAAAAACTGTTTTTT	CASSTGQGAEKLFF
18	.	TRBV6-2/TRBV6-3	.	TRBJ1-5	TGTGCCAGCAGTTACTTCCCCGGGGAGGGATATAGCAATCAGCCCCAGCATTTT	CASSYFPGEGYSNQPQHF
15	.	TRBV16	.	TRBJ1-3	TGTGCCAGCAGCCAATCTCGGGACTATGGAAACACCATATATTTT	CASSQSRDYGNTIYF
16	.	TRBV7-9	.	TRBJ2-2	TGTGCCAGCAGTCAGCCGGACAACCCGAACACCGGGGAGCTGTTTTTT	CASSQPDNPNTGELFF
15	.	TRBV10-1	.	TRBJ1-2	TGCGCCAGCATCCGAGTTCAACAGGGTCGAAATGGCTACACCTTC	CASIRVQQGRNGYTF